This entry features one T cell receptor (beta chain) sequence. This specimen comes from a study of cytomegalovirus exposure and HLA in healthy donors. CDR3 size: 14 residues. Germline CDR1 is MNHEY and CDR2 is SVGAGI. Losses at the gene ends were 6 bases for V and 4 bases for J; bases not matched to a gene: 8. The PCR was carried out with 60 Vbeta primers and 13 Jbeta primers. TCRdb keeps only in-frame clones here, not all; method: immunoSEQ multiplex PCR. The sample has under 250,000 clones, 76% seen once. The chain carries TRBV6-5 and TRBJ1-2, with 7 positions matching TRBD1. The receptor comes from a man between 18 and 35 years old in good health and CMV-seronegative. Sequenced input: PBMCs. CDR3 DNA sequence: TGTGCCAGCAGGGACCTACAGGGGACCTATGGCTACACCTTC. Translation: CASRDLQGTYGYTF.